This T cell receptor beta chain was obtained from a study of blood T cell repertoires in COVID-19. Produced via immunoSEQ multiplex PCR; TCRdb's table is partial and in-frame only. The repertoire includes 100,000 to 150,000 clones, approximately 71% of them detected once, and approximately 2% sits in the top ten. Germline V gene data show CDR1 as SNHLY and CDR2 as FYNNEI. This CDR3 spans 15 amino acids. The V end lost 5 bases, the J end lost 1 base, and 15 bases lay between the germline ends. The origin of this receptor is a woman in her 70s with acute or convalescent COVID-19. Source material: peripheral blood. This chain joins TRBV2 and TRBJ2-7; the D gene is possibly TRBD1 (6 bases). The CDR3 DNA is TGTGCCAGCAGTAGCAGGGGTCCTCCGTCCTACGAGCAGTACTTC. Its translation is CASSSRGPPSYEQYF.